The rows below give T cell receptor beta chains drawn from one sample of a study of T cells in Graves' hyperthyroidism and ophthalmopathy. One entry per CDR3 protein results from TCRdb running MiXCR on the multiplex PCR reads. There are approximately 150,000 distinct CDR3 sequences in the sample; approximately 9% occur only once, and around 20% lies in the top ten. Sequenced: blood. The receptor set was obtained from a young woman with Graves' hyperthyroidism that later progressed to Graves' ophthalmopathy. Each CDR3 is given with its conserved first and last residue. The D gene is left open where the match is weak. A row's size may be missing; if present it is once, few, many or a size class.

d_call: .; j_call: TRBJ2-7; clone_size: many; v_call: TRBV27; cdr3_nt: TGTGCCAGCAGTCTTGTAACAGGGGGGGGTGAGCAGTACTTC; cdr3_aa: CASSLVTGGGEQYF
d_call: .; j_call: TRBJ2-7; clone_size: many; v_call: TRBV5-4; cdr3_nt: TGTGCCAGCAGCTTGGAAGGGGTACGCGAGCAGTACTTC; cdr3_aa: CASSLEGVREQYF
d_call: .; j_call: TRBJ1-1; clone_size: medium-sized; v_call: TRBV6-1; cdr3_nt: TGTGCCAGCAGTGAAGCGAGGAGGACCGCGGCTTTCTTT; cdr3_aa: CASSEARRTAAFF
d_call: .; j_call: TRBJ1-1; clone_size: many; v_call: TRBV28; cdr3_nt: TGTGCCAGCAGTTACGGGACCTCGAACACTGAAGCTTTCTTT; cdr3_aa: CASSYGTSNTEAFF
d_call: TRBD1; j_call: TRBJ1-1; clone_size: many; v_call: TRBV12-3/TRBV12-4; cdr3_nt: TGTGCCAGCAGCCAGGACAGGGGGGTCACGAACACTGAAGCTTTCTTT; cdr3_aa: CASSQDRGVTNTEAFF
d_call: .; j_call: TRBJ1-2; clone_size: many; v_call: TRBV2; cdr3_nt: TGTGCCAGCAGTGAAACTTATTATGGCTACACCTTC; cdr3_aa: CASSETYYGYTF
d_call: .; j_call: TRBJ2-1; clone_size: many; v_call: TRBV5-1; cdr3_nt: TGCGCCAGCAGCTTGGAGGCAGGGAGGCTGCGGAATGAGCAGTTCTTC; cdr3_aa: CASSLEAGRLRNEQFF
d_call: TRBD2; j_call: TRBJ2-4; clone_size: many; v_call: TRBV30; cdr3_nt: TGTGCCTGGGCTACCGGGACGGGGGGAAACATTCAGTACTTC; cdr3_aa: CAWATGTGGNIQYF
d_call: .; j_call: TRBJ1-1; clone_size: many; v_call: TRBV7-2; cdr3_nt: TGTGCCAGCAGCCCATCGGGCTTGCTGAGCACTGAAGCTTTCTTT; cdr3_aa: CASSPSGLLSTEAFF
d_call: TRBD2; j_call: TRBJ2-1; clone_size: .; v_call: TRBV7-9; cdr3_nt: TGTGCCAGCAGCTTAGCACCTAGCGGGAGTAGAAATGAGCAGTTCTTC; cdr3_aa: CASSLAPSGSRNEQFF
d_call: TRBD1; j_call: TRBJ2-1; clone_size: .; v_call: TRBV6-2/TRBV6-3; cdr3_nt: TGTGCCAGCAGAGGGACAGGGGGCCACAATGAGCAGTTCTTC; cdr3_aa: CASRGTGGHNEQFF
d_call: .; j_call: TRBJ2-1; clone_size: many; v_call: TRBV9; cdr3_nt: TGTGCCAGCAGCGTAGACGATGAGCAGTTCTTC; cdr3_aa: CASSVDDEQFF
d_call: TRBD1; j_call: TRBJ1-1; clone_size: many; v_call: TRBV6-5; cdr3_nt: TGTGCCAGCAGTTACTCGAGACTACATGAATCACAGGGGGCTGACGCTGAAGCTTTCTTT; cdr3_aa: CASSYSRLHESQGADAEAFF
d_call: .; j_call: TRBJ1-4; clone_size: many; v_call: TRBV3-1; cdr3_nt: TGTGCCAGCAGACCCCACAGTGCAACTAATGAAAAACTGTTTTTT; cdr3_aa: CASRPHSATNEKLFF
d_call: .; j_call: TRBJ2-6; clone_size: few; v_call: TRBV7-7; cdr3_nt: TGTGCTAGCAGCCCATTAACGTTCTCTGGGGCCAACGTCCTGACTTTC; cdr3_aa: CASSPLTFSGANVLTF
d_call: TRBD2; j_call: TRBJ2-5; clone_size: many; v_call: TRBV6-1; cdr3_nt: TGTGCCAGCAGCGGCGGGACTAGCGGGTACCAAGAGACCCAGTACTTC; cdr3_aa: CASSGGTSGYQETQYF
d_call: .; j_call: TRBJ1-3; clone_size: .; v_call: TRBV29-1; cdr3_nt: TGCAGCGTGGATGACGGAAGCTCTGGAAACACCATATATTTT; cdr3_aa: CSVDDGSSGNTIYF
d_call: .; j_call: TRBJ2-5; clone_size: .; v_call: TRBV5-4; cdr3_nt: TGTGCCAGCACCCTATGGGGGGGCCAGCAAGAGACCCAGTACTTC; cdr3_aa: CASTLWGGQQETQYF
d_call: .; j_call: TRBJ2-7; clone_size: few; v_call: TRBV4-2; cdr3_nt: TGTGCCAGCAGCCAAGATCAGAACGGCGAGCAGTACTTC; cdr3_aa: CASSQDQNGEQYF
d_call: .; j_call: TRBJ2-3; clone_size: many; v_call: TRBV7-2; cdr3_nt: TGTGCCAGCAGCTTACAGTATCCCACAGATACGCAGTATTTT; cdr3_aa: CASSLQYPTDTQYF
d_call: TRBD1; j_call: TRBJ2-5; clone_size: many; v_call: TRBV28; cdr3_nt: TGTGCCAGCAGTTCAGGGACAGGGGGGTGGCAAGAGACCCAGTACTTC; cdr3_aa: CASSSGTGGWQETQYF
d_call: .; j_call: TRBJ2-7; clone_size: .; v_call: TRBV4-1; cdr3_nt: TGCGCCAGCAGCCAAGATCTTACGGGGGATGACTACGAGCAGTACTTC; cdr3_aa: CASSQDLTGDDYEQYF
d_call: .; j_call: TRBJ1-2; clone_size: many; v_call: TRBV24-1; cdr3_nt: TGTGCCACCAGTGATTTGAAGGGTTTGGGTGGCTACACCTTC; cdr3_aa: CATSDLKGLGGYTF
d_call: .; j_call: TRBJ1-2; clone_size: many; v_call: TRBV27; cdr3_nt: TGTGCCAGCGGTATTACGGAGGGGGGCGGGAGCTATGGCTACACCTTC; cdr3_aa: CASGITEGGGSYGYTF
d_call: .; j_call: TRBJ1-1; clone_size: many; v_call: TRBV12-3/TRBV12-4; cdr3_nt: TGTGCCAGCAGTTTTAGGGGGGGCAGGATGAACACTGAAGCTTTCTTT; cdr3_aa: CASSFRGGRMNTEAFF
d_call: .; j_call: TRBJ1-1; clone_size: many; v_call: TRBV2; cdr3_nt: TGTGCCAGCAGTGCTTGGATGAACACTGAAGCTTTCTTT; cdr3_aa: CASSAWMNTEAFF
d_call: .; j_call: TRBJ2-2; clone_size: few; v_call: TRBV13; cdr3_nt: TGTGCCAGCAGCTTTAGACGGGGAACCAGCACCGGGGAGCTGTTTTTT; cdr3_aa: CASSFRRGTSTGELFF
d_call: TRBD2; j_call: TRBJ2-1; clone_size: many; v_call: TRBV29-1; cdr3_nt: TGCAGCGTTGAAGAGGACCTAGCGGGAGCATTTTCCAATGAGCAGTTCTTC; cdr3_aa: CSVEEDLAGAFSNEQFF
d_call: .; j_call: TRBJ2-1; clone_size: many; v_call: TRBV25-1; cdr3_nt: TGTGCCAGCAGTGAAGGGCGTAATGAGCAGTTCTTC; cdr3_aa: CASSEGRNEQFF
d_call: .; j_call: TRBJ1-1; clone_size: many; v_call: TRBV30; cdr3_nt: TGTGCCTGGAGTTCCCCTAGGGGGGGGCGAGCTGAAGCTTTCTTT; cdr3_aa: CAWSSPRGGRAEAFF
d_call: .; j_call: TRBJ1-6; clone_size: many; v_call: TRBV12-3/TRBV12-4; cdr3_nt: TGTGCCAGCATGTTGAGTCGGGCGAGTAGCTCCTATAATTCACCCCTCCACTTT; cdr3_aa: CASMLSRASSSYNSPLHF
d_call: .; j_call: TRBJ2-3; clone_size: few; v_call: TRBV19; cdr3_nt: TGTGCCAGTAGTATAGATATCGGGGGTACGCAGTATTTT; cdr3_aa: CASSIDIGGTQYF
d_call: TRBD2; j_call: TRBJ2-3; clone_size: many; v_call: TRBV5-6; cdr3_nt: TGTGCCAGCAGCTTGCTAACTAGCGCAGATACGCAGTATTTT; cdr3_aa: CASSLLTSADTQYF
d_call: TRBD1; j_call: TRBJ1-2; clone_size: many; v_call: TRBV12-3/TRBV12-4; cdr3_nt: TGTGCCAGCAGCAGGACAGGGACCTATGGCTACACCTTC; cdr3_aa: CASSRTGTYGYTF
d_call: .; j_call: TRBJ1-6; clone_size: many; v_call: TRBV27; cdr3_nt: TGTGCCAGTCAGGGGCTCTATAATTCACCCCTCCACTTT; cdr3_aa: CASQGLYNSPLHF
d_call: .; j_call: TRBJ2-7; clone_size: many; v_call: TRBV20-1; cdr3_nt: TGCAGTGCCGCCGGCAGCTACGAGCAGTACTTC; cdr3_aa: CSAAGSYEQYF
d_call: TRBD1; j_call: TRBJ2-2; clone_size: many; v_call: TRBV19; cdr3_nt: TGTGCCAGTAGACCGGGACAGGGTTACACCGGGGAGCTGTTTTTT; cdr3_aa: CASRPGQGYTGELFF
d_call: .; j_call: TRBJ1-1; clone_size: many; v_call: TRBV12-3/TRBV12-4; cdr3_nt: TGTGCCAGCAAATTGGGGCGGTGGGGGGGCACTGAAGCTTTCTTT; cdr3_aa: CASKLGRWGGTEAFF
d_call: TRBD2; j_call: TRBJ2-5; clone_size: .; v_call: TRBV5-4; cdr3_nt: TGTGCCAGCAGCTTGGTGGGAGGGGAAGAGACCCAGTACTTC; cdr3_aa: CASSLVGGEETQYF
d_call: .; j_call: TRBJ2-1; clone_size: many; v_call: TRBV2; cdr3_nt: TGTGCCAGCAGTGGACAGTTAAATGAGCAGTTCTTC; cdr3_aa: CASSGQLNEQFF
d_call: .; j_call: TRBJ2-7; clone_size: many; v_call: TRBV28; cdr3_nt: TGTGCCAGCAGTCAGACCGTAGTTGGGTACGAGCAGTACTTC; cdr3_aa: CASSQTVVGYEQYF
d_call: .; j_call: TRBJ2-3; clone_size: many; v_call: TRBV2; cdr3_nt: TGTGCCAGCAGTGCTGGGGGTTCAGCAGATACGCAGTATTTT; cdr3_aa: CASSAGGSADTQYF
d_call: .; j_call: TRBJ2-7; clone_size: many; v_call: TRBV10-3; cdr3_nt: TGTGCCATCAGTGAGTGGCAGGGGCCCCGTGACGAGCAGTACTTC; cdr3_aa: CAISEWQGPRDEQYF
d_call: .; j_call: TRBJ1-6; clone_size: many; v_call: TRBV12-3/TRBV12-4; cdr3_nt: TGTGCCAGCAGTTTAAGGAGCTCCTATAATTCACCCCTCCACTTT; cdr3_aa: CASSLRSSYNSPLHF
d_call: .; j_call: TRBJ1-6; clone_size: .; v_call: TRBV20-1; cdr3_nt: TGCGGTGCTAGAGTCGGGCCCCCTAATTCACCCCTCCACTTT; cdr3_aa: CGARVGPPNSPLHF
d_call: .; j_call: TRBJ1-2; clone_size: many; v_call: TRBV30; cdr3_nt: TGTGCCTGGAGTGTTCGGGGTTCCCCCTATGGCTACACCTTC; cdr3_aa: CAWSVRGSPYGYTF
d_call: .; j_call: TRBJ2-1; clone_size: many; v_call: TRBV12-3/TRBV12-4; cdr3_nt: TGTGCCACCAAAAGCCGGGACACCTCCTACAATGAGCAGTTCTTC; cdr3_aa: CATKSRDTSYNEQFF
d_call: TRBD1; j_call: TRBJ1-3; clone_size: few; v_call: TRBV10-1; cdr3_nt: TGCGCCAGCAGTGGACAGGGGGCGAGTGGAAACACCACATATTTT; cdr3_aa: CASSGQGASGNTTYF
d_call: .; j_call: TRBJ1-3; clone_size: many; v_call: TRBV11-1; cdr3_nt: TGTGCCAGCAGCGTCGGCAATTCTGGAAACACCATATATTTT; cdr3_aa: CASSVGNSGNTIYF
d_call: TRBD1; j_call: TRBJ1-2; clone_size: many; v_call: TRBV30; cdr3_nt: TGTGCCTGGAGTGACGACAGGGGTGGCTACACCTTC; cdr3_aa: CAWSDDRGGYTF